The 4 T cell receptor beta chains below all came from one sample that was sequenced in a study of cytomegalovirus exposure and HLA in healthy donors. In the PCR, 60 Vbeta and 13 Jbeta primers were used. Sequencing was performed with immunoSEQ multiplex PCR; in TCRdb, only in-frame clones are kept and a portion is missing. The table has about 180,000 clones, 65% to 80% seen once; the top ten hold about 2.5%. Source material: PBMCs. All receptors derive from a woman in her 30s in good health and CMV-seropositive.

The chain uses TRBV6-6 and TRBJ1-6; weak D call: TRBD1 (6 bases). Germline loops: CDR1 MNHNY, CDR2 SVGAGI (reference sequence). Trimming pared 10 bases from V and 0 bases from J, leaving 10 bases between. The CDR3 is 14 residues long. The DNA for the CDR3 is TGTGCCACTCAGGGGAGCTCCTATAATTCACCCCTCCACTTT. Translating gives CATQGSSYNSPLHF.

This rearrangement joins TRBV28 to TRBJ2-7; perhaps TRBD2 as D (6 bases). Between the trimmed V and J ends, which lost 5 bases and 3 bases, there was a span of 20 bases. The CDR3 covers 16 residues. CDR1 MDHEN and CDR2 SYDVKM come from the germline V gene. The CDR3 here is CASSPPGAGKIYEQYF. The CDR3 nucleotides read TGTGCCAGCAGTCCCCCCGGTGCGGGGAAGATCTACGAGCAGTACTTC. Based on the CDR3 plus reference TRBV28 and TRBJ2-7, the full variable domain is DVKVTQSSRYLVKRTGEKVFLECVQDMDHENMFWYRQDPGLGLRLIYFSYDVKMKEKGDIPEGYSVSREKKERFSLILESASTNQTSMYLCASSPPGAGKIYEQYFGPGTRLTVT.

V usage is TRBV5-1 and J usage is TRBJ2-3; D call uncertain. Germline lookup yields CDR1 SGHRS and CDR2 YFSETQ. The CDR3 runs to 13 residues. Trimming left V 4 bases short and J 4 bases short, with 10 bases between. CDR3: CASSAGPADTQYF. CDR3 in DNA: TGCGCCAGCAGCGCTGGCCCCGCAGATACGCAGTATTTT. Complete variable domain (other parts from reference TRBV5-1 and TRBJ2-3): KAGVTQTPRYLIKTRGQQVTLSCSPISGHRSVSWYQQTPGQGLQFLFEYFSETQRNKGNFPGRFSGRQFSNSRSEMNVSTLELGDSALYLCASSAGPADTQYFGPGTRLTVL.

This clone was seen only a few times. The identical CDR3 is also encoded by other nucleotide sequences in the sample. The chain carries TRBV2 and TRBJ2-7; 10 bases are shared with TRBD2. The trim removed 3 bases at V and 2 bases at J, leaving 4 bases unmatched. From germline, CDR1 is SNHLY and CDR2 FYNNEI. The CDR3 consists of 15 residues. The CDR3 region is CASSEVAGGPYEQYF. CDR3 coding DNA: TGTGCCAGCAGTGAGGTAGCGGGGGGCCCCTACGAGCAGTACTTC.